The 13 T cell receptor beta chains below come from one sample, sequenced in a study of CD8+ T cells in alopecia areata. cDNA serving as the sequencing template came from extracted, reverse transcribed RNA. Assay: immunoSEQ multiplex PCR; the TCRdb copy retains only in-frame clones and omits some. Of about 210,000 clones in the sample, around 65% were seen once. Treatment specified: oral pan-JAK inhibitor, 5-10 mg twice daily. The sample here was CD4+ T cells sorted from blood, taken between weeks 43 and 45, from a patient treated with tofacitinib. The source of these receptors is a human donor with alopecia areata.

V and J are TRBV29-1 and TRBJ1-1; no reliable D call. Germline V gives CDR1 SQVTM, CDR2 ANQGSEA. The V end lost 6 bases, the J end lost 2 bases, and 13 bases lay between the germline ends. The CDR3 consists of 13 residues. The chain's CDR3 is CSVQPSPNTEAFF. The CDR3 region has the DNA TGCAGCGTCCAACCCTCCCCCAACACTGAAGCTTTCTTT.

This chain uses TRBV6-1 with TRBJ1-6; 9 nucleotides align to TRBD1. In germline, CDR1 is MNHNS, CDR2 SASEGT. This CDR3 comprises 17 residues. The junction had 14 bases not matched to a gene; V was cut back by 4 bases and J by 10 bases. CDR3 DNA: TGTGCCAGCAGTGCGTATTCCGGGACAGGGAGCAACTCACCCCTCCACTTT. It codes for CASSAYSGTGSNSPLHF.

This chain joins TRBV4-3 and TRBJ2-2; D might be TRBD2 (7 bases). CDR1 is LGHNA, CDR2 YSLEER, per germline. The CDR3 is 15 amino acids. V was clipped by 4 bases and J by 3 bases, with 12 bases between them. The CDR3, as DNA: TGCGCCAGCAGCCGAAGGGGGGGCGACACCGGGGAGCTGTTTTTT. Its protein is CASSRRGGDTGELFF.

CDR3 region: CATSRATGGRYNEQFF. The CDR3 nucleotides read TGTGCCACCAGCAGAGCCACGGGGGGCCGCTACAATGAGCAGTTCTTC. The chain is built from TRBV15 and TRBJ2-1, with a weak D call TRBD2 (7 bases). V shed 1 base and J shed 3 bases, with 13 bases lying between them. Germline V CDR1 and CDR2: LNHNV, YYDKDF (reference sequence). The CDR3 has 16 amino acids.

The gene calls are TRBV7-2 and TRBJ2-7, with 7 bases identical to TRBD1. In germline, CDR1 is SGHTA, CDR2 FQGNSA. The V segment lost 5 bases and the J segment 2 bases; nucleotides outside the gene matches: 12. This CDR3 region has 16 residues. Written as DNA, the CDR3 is TGTGCCAGCAGCCCAGACAGGGTGGAAAGAGCCTACGAGCAGTACTTC. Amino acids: CASSPDRVERAYEQYF.

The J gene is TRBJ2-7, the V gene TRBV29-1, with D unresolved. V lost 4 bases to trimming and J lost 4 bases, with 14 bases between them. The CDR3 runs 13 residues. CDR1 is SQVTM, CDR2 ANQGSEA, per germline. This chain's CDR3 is CSVAESFSYEQYF. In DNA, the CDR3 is TGCAGCGTTGCCGAGAGCTTTTCTTACGAGCAGTACTTC.

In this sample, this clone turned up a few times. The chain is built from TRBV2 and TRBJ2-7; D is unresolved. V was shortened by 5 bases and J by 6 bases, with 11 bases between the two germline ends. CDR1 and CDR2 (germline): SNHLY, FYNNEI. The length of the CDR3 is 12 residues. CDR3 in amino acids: CASSTLFPEQYF. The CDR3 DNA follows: TGTGCCAGCAGTACCCTCTTCCCCGAGCAGTACTTC.

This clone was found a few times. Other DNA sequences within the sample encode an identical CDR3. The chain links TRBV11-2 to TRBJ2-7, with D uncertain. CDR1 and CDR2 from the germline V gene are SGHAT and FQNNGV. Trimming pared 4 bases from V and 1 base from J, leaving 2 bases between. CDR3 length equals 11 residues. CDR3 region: CASSSSYEQYF. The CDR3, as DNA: TGTGCCAGCAGCTCGTCCTACGAGCAGTACTTC. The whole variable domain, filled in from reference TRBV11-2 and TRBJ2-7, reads EAGVAQSPRYKIIEKRQSVAFWCNPISGHATLYWYQQILGQGPKLLIQFQNNGVVDDSQLPKDRFSAERLKGVDSTLKIQPAKLEDSAVYLCASSSSYEQYFGPGTRLTVT.

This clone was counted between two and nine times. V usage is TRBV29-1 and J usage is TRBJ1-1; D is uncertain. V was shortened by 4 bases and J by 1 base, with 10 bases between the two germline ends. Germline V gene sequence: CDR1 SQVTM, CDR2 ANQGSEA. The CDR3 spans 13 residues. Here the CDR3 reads CSVGREKNTEAFF. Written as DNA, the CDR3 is TGCAGCGTTGGGCGGGAAAAGAACACTGAAGCTTTCTTT. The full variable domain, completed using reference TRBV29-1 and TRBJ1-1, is SAVISQKPSRDICQRGTSLTIQCQVDSQVTMMFWYRQQPGQSLTLIATANQGSEATYESGFVIDKFPISRPNLTFSTLTVSNMSPEDSSIYLCSVGREKNTEAFFGQGTRLTVV.

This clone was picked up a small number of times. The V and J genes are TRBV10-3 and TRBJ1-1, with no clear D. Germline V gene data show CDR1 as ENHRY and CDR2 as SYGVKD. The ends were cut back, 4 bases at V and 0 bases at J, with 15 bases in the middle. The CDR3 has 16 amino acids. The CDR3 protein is CAISVSTLTMNTEAFF. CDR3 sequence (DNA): TGTGCCATCAGTGTGTCGACACTTACAATGAACACTGAAGCTTTCTTT.

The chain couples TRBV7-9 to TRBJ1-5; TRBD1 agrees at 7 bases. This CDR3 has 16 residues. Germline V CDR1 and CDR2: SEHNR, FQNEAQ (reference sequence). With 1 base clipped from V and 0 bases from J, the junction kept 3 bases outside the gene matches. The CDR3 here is CASSLETGSSNQPQHF. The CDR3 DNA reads TGTGCCAGCAGCTTAGAGACAGGGAGTAGCAATCAGCCCCAGCATTTT. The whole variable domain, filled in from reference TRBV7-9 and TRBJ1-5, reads DTGVSQNPRHKITKRGQNVTFRCDPISEHNRLYWYRQTLGQGPEFLTYFQNEAQLEKSRLLSDRFSAERPKGSFSTLEIQRTEQGDSAMYLCASSLETGSSNQPQHFGDGTRLSIL.

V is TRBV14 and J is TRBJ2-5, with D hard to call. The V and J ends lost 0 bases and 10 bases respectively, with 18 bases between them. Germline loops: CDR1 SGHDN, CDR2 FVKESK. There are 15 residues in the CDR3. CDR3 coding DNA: TGTGCCAGCAGCCAAGAGTCCCTCCAATTTGGGGACCAGTACTTC. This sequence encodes CASSQESLQFGDQYF.

The CDR3 region has the DNA TGTGCCACCAGCAAGTTACAGATGAGCTCCTACAATGAGCAGTTCTTC. Residues: CATSKLQMSSYNEQFF. The V call is TRBV15, the J call TRBJ2-1, with D unclear. Per germline, CDR1 LNHNV and CDR2 YYDKDF (reference sequence). The ends were cut back, 4 bases at V and 0 bases at J, with 13 bases in the middle. CDR3 length: 16 amino acids.